This is a list of T cell receptor beta chains from one sample in a study of Ad26.COV2.S vaccination and SARS-CoV-2 variants. Clones were read by immunoSEQ multiplex PCR, and TCRdb kept only the in-frame ones, dropping some. This sample has roughly 250,000 clones; 87% occur once, and the top ten carry 2.5% to 3.5%. Sequencing was performed on peripheral blood, taken in a trial of Ad26.COV2.S vaccine versus placebo. These receptor sequences come from a person between 18 and 59 years old who received the Ad26.COV2.S COVID-19 vaccine or a placebo. Each CDR3 is given without its conserved first and last residue. The order of the fields is CDR3 length, V gene, J gene, CDR3 protein.

>13|TRBV6-4|TRBJ2-3
ASSDSLGSTDTQY
>13|TRBV5-4|TRBJ2-3
ASSYWQGAADTQY
>11|TRBV6-6|TRBJ1-3
AATGISGNTIY
>16|TRBV9|TRBJ1-3
ASSVVAGDLISGNTIY
>12|TRBV9|TRBJ1-4
ASSVDGWNEKLF
>12|TRBV5-1|TRBJ1-6
ASSSGLSNSPLH
>13|TRBV5-5|TRBJ2-5
ASSRDSLGQETQY
>14|TRBV6-1|TRBJ1-2
ASSDEGKHDFYGYT
>19|TRBV24-1|TRBJ1-5
ATSDFIARTGERGLTQPQH
>11|TRBV7-9|TRBJ2-3
ASSRESTDTQY
>11|TRBV12-3/TRBV12-4|TRBJ1-2
ASTWGSNYGYT
>10|TRBV5-4|TRBJ1-1
ASSLDYLEAF
>14|TRBV4-2|TRBJ1-4
ASSQEGGGLKEKLF
>12|TRBV9|TRBJ1-3
ASSVAHSGNTIY
>12|TRBV19|TRBJ2-3
ASSITGAEDTQY
>15|TRBV7-3|TRBJ2-4
ASSFSLLRGEKNIQY
>9|TRBV13|TRBJ2-7
ASSLGGEQY
>13|TRBV5-1|TRBJ2-4
ASSFSKLAKNIQY
>10|TRBV6-5|TRBJ1-1
ASRGSGTSAF
>14|TRBV5-4|TRBJ1-4
ASSLGQGATNEKLF
>15|TRBV4-1|TRBJ1-5
ASSQGGTRRGNQPQH
>15|TRBV9|TRBJ2-1
ASSVATRGKPYNEQF
>15|TRBV4-3|TRBJ2-2
ASSHRLAGGPTGELF
>11|TRBV4-3|TRBJ2-7
ASSQDGVYEQY